This TCR beta chain was sequenced during a study of glioma-infiltrating T cells (dated by TCRdb to 2016 to 2018). Study-wide context: The study sequenced TCR alpha- and beta-chain repertoires from glioma tissue, from non-neoplastic brain tissue and from matched peripheral blood mononuclear cells. To measure how far tissue and blood T-cell populations diverged, each tissue-infiltrating repertoire was compared against the peripheral blood repertoire of the same patient. Three low-grade glioma patients, several primary glioblastoma patients and three non-glioma patients contributing non-neoplastic brain tissue were included in the paired cohort.

At least ten counts were recorded for this clonotype. The antigen it recognizes is unknown. The input lacks base qualities; no much larger clone sits a single base away. CDR1 SQVTM and CDR2 ANQGSEA were looked up in the germline V gene. The junction carries 17 bases between V and J, which are trimmed by 8 bases and 1 base respectively. The CDR3 runs 14 residues from the cysteine to the phenylalanine. Left in the record is the CDR3 DNA by itself, 42 bases read in frame from the first base. The full study reports these points: Group comparisons rested on small numbers: three non-neoplastic, three low-grade glioma and several glioblastoma patients. VJ-independent divergence between tissue and blood was lower than expected in non-neoplastic patients but higher than expected in all gliomas, particularly low-grade gliomas. Very few CDR3 sequences were shared between tissue and blood, attributed to high CDR3 diversity and limited sampling.

The iRepertoire nested amplicon-rescue multiplex PCR (arm-PCR) platform was used to amplify TCR alpha and beta CDR3 regions from RNA. The input for one-step reverse transcription and amplification was 100-400 ng of either tissue mRNA or PBMC total RNA. Following bead purification, Illumina adapters were added through a secondary multiplex PCR, and the libraries were then gel-purified between 200 and 400 bp. The libraries contained internal 6-nucleotide barcodes that were used for demultiplexing. The libraries were sequenced on an Illumina MiSeq using 2x220 or 2x250 nucleotide paired-end reads. In the paper's pipeline: Paired reads were merged using FLASH 1.2.11 and aligned with BWA-MEM to the GRCh37 human genome, and TRA and TRB reads were then extracted. An IMGT-derived reference of cassette sequences and CDR3 motifs, with pseudogenes included, was used for V and J assignment. Three-frame translation of reads was performed, and productive CDR3s were defined as those with a C...FGXG motif and no stop codons. A clonotype was defined as a unique combination of a V-J cassette pair and a CDR3 amino acid sequence. Filtering of reads was based on Hamming distance, with the threshold set by the sequence error rate of each sample in mapped regions. TCRdb handled the public reads itself, with Q25 trimming in fastp and clone calling in MiXCR, and kept productive beta chains. CDR3 protein sequences are deduplicated, and each keeps its most common genes and DNA. TCRdb's processing, not the authors' own work, is the source of the V and J calls. This sample holds more than 85,000 distinct CDR3 sequences; around a quarter were observed only once. Under 45% of the sample is in the top ten clones.

The chain is assembled from TRBV29-1 and TRBJ1-1; TRBD1 might be the D gene, on 5 matching bases. Sequenced input: glioma tissue, nonneoplastic brain tissue, or PBMCs (not recorded which). The TCR sequence derives from a human donor with low-grade glioma or glioblastoma, undergoing nonglioma brain surgery, or in good health (not recorded which). The base sequence is TGCAGCTCAACTCAGGGAGGGACGAACACTGAAGCTTTCTTT. Its amino acids are CSSTQGGTNTEAFF.